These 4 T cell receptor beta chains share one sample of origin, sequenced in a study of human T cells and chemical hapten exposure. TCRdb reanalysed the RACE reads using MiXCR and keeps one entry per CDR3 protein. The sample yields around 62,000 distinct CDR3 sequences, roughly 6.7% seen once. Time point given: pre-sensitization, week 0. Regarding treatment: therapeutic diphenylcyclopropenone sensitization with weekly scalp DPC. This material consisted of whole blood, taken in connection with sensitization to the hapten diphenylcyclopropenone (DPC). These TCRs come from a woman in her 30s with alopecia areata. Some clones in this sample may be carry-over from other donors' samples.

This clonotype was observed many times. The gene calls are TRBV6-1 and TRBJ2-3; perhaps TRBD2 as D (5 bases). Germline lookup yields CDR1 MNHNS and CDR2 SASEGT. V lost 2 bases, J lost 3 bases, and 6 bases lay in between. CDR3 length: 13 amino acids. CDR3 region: CASSERGTDTQYF. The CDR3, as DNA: TGTGCCAGCAGTGAACGGGGAACAGATACGCAGTATTTT.

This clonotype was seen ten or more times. Written as DNA, the CDR3 is TGCGCCAGCAGCTCCGGGACACCTCAAGAGACCCAGTACTTC. Translating it yields CASSSGTPQETQYF. V and J are TRBV5-1 and TRBJ2-5; possibly TRBD1 for D (6 bases). Trimming took 3 bases from V and 2 from J, leaving 11 bases between them. The CDR3 has 14 residues. The germline gives CDR1 SGHRS, CDR2 YFSETQ. The full variable domain, its missing parts supplied by reference TRBV5-1 and TRBJ2-5, is KAGVTQTPRYLIKTRGQQVTLSCSPISGHRSVSWYQQTPGQGLQFLFEYFSETQRNKGNFPGRFSGRQFSNSRSEMNVSTLELGDSALYLCASSSGTPQETQYFGPGTRLLVL.

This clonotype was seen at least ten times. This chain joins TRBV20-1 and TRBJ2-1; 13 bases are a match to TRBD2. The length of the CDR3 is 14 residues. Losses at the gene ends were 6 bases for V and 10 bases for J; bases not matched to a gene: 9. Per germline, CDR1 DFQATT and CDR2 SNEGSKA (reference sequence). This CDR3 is CSASPQTSGGEQFF. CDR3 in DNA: TGCAGTGCCTCACCCCAGACTAGCGGGGGGGAGCAGTTCTTC.

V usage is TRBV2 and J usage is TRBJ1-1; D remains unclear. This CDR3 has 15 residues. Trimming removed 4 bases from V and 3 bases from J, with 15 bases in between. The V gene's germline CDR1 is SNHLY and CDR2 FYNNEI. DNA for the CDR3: TGTGCCAGCAGTGCTAGTCTAATTGGGGACACTGAAGCTTTCTTT. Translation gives CASSASLIGDTEAFF.